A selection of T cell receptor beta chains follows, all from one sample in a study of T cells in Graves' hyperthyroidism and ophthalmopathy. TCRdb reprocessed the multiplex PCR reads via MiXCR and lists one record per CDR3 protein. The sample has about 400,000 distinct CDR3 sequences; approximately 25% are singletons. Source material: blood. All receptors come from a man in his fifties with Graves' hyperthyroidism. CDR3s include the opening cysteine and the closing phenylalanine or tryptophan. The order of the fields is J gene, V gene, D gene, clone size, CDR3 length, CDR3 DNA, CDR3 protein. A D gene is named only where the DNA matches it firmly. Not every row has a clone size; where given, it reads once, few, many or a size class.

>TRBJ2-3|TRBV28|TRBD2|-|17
TGTGCCAGCAGTGGGGTGGGAATAGCGGGAGGATTCGATACGCAGTATTTT
CASSGVGIAGGFDTQYF
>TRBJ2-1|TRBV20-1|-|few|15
TGCAGTGCTTCCTTAGCGGTTAGCTCCTACAATGAGCAGTTCTTC
CSASLAVSSYNEQFF
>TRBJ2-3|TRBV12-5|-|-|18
TGTGCTAGTGGTTTCTTGTTGGGGGCGGGCCGTGACACAGATACGCAGTATTTT
CASGFLLGAGRDTDTQYF
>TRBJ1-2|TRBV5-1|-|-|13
TGCGCCAGCAGCTTGGGTACAGGCCAAGGCTACACCTTC
CASSLGTGQGYTF
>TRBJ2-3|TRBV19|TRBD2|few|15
TGTGCCAGTAGTATGAGGCCGGGAGGGGTAGATACGCAGTATTTT
CASSMRPGGVDTQYF
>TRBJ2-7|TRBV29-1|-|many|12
TGCAGCGTCGCACAGAGCTCCTACGAGCAGTACTTC
CSVAQSSYEQYF
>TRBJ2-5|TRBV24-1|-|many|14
TGTGCCACCAGCTCCAGGGTCGCGGGAGAGACCCAGTACTTC
CATSSRVAGETQYF
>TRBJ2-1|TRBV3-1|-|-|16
TGTGCCAGCAGCCAAGAATCACTGACAAGGAACAATGAGCAGTTCTTC
CASSQESLTRNNEQFF
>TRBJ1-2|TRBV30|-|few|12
TGTGCCTGGAGTGCGGGGAACTATGGCTACACCTTC
CAWSAGNYGYTF
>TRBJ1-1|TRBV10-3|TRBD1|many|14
TGTGCCATCAGAGAGACAGGGAGGTACACTGAAGCTTTCTTT
CAIRETGRYTEAFF
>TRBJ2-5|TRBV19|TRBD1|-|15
TGTGCCAGTAGTGTCGGGACAGGGCGGCAAGAGACCCAGTACTTC
CASSVGTGRQETQYF
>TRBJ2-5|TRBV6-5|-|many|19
TGTGCCAGCAGTTACGGCTTGCGAAGAACCCGAAGGAATTTAGGGACCCAGTACTTC
CASSYGLRRTRRNLGTQYF
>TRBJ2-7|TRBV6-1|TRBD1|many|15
TGTGCCAGCAGTTCTACAGGGGCCGCACCCCTAGGGCAGTACTTC
CASSSTGAAPLGQYF
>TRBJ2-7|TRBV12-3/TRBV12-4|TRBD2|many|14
TGTGCCAGCAGTCGGCGGGAGGGCCGCTACGAGCAGTACTTC
CASSRREGRYEQYF
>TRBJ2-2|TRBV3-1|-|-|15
TGTGCCAGCAGCCAAACCCAGACCCTTAACGGGGAGCTGTTTTTT
CASSQTQTLNGELFF
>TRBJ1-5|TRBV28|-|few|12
TGTGCCAGCACAAAAGGGGGATCAGCCCAGCATTTT
CASTKGGSAQHF
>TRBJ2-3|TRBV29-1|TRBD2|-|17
TGCAGCGTTGAAGATCCTAAGCGGGAGGGAATCACAGATACGCAGTATTTT
CSVEDPKREGITDTQYF
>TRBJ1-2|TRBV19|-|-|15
TGTGCCAGTAGTATAGCGTCAGGGGAAGCCTATGGCTACACCTTC
CASSIASGEAYGYTF
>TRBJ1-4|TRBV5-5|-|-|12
TGTGCCAGCAGCTTCACGGGGGAAAAACTGTTTTTT
CASSFTGEKLFF
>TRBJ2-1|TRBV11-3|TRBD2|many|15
TGTGCCAGCAGCTCGGGACTAGCGGGAGAAAATGAGCAGTTCTTC
CASSSGLAGENEQFF
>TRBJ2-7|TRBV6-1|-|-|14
TGTGCCAAACCTCAGCGGTACACCCCCTACGAGCAGTACTTC
CAKPQRYTPYEQYF
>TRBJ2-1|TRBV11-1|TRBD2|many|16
TGTGCCAGCAGCCTGAACGAAGCGGGAGTGTCAAATGAGCAGTTCTTC
CASSLNEAGVSNEQFF
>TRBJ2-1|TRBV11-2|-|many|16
TGTGCCAGCAGCGGCCTGGCATGGAGCTCCTACAATGAGCAGTTCTTC
CASSGLAWSSYNEQFF
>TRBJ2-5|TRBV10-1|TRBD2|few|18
TGCGCCAGCAGTGAGGATCCGGGACTAGCGGGGTCACAAGAGACCCAGTACTTC
CASSEDPGLAGSQETQYF
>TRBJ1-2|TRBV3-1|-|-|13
TGTGCCAGCAGACCCCAAGGGGTAGGTGGCTACACCTTC
CASRPQGVGGYTF
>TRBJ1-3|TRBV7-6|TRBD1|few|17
TGTGCCAGCAGCTTAAGCCCCTCAGGACAGGCTGGAAACACCATATATTTT
CASSLSPSGQAGNTIYF
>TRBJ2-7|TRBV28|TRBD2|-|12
TGTGCCAGCAGTTTGCTAGCGGACGAGCAGTACTTC
CASSLLADEQYF
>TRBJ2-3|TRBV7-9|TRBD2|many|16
TGTGCCAGCAGCTTAGTAGCGGGACCTATCTCGGGTACGCAGTATTTT
CASSLVAGPISGTQYF
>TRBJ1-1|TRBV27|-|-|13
TGTGCCAGCAGCGGGGCCTTGAACACTGAAGCTTTCTTT
CASSGALNTEAFF
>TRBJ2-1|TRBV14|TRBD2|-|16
TGTGCCAGCAGCCAAGATGGCGGGAGCTCGGTTTGGGAGCAGTTCTTC
CASSQDGGSSVWEQFF
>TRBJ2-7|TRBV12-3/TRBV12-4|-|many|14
TGTGCCAGCAGTTTAAATAGCGGACCCTACGAGCAGTACTTC
CASSLNSGPYEQYF
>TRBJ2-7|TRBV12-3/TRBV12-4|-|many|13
TGTGCCAGCAGCCTTAGCGGTCTGGGCGAGCAGTACTTC
CASSLSGLGEQYF
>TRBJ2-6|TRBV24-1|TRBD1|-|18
TGTGCCACCAGTGATTCGGGACAGGGGAGCTCTGGGGCCAACGTCCTGACTTTC
CATSDSGQGSSGANVLTF
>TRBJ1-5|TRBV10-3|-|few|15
TGTGCCATCAGTGAGACACAGTATAGCAATCAGCCCCAGCATTTT
CAISETQYSNQPQHF
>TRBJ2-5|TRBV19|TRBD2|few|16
TGTGCCAGTAGTCGAAAGCGGGAGGGCCGGATAAAGACCCAGTACTTC
CASSRKREGRIKTQYF
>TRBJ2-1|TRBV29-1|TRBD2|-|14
TGCAGCGTTGACCCTAGCGGGAGGGGCAATGAGCAGTTCTTC
CSVDPSGRGNEQFF
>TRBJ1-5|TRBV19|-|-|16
TGTGCCAGTAGTACCGGTTGGTCCCCGTCGGTTGAGCCCCAGCATTTT
CASSTGWSPSVEPQHF
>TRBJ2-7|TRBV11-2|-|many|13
TGTGCCAGCAGCGCAGGACTGACCTACGAGCAGTACTTC
CASSAGLTYEQYF
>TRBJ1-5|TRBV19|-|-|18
TGTGCCAGTAGTCCCCCACAGGCCGACCCGTATAGCAATCAGCCCCAGCATTTT
CASSPPQADPYSNQPQHF
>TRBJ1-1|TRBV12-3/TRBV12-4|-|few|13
TGTGCCAGCAGTTTAAAGGAGAACACTGACGCTTTCTTT
CASSLKENTDAFF